These 17 T cell receptor beta chains were all obtained from the same sample, sequenced in a study of T cells in Graves' hyperthyroidism and ophthalmopathy. Amplification of TCR beta CDR3 regions used RNA as the template. First-round RT-PCR with HTBI primers amplified the TCR CDR3 region. One entry per CDR3 protein, called by TCRdb with MiXCR from the multiplex PCR reads. The table shows hundreds of thousands of distinct CDR3 sequences, with 16% occurring only once. Sequenced material: blood. All receptors derive from a young woman with Graves' hyperthyroidism.

This clonotype was found a few times. The chain uses TRBV20-1 and TRBJ2-2, with TRBD1 identical over 9 bases. The length of the CDR3 is 14 residues. Trimming at V came to 5 bases and at J to 7 bases, leaving 8 bases not matched to a gene. CDR1 DFQATT and CDR2 SNEGSKA come from the germline V gene (reference sequence). CDR3 residues: CSASRTGADGELFF. The CDR3, as DNA: TGCAGTGCTTCTCGGACAGGGGCGGACGGGGAGCTGTTTTTT.

A remark on this clonotype: A single base separates this from a much larger clone, so it may be a read error. The chain carries TRBV11-2 and TRBJ1-4; TRBD1 might be the D (6 bases). The length of the CDR3 is 15 residues. The V gene's germline CDR1 is SGHAT and CDR2 FQNNGV. The CDR3 DNA follows: TGTGCCAACAGCAAACAGGGAATTGGAGATGAAAAACTGTTTTTT. Its translation is CANSKQGIGDEKLFF.

This chain links TRBV6-2 or TRBV6-3 with TRBJ2-7; D might be TRBD1 (6 bases). Germline CDR1 is MNHEY and CDR2 is SVGEGT. Deletions cut 6 bases from V and 0 bases from J, with 15 bases between. This CDR3 is built from 15 residues. The DNA of the CDR3 is TGTGCCAGCAGAAGACAGGCCCGATACTCCTACGAGCAGTACTTC. It specifies CASRRQARYSYEQYF.

This clonotype was counted many times. The chain has TRBV9 and TRBJ2-1, with D uncertain. Germline V lookup: CDR1 SGDLS, CDR2 YYNGEE. The CDR3 has 12 amino acids. V shed 0 bases and J shed 5 bases, with 3 bases lying between them. The CDR3 DNA sequence: TGTGCCAGCAGCGTAGGGGACAATGAGCAGTTCTTC. Protein product: CASSVGDNEQFF.

There are many counts of this clonotype. The chain couples TRBV20-1 to TRBJ2-2, with D maybe TRBD2 (6 bases). The ends were cut back, 0 bases at V and 3 bases at J, with 11 bases in the middle. Germline-derived CDR1 and CDR2 are DFQATT and SNEGSKA (reference sequence). CDR3 length: 15 residues. CDR3 residues: CSARDLASDTGELFF. DNA for the CDR3: TGCAGTGCTAGAGACCTAGCGAGTGACACCGGGGAGCTGTTTTTT.

This clonotype was found a few times. The V gene is TRBV19, the J gene TRBJ1-5; possible D gene TRBD1, 6 bases. The germline gives CDR1 LNHDA, CDR2 SQIVND (reference sequence). The V and J ends lost 1 base and 7 bases respectively, with 11 bases between them. CDR3 length: 14 residues. The CDR3 loop is CASSIAGAGQPQHF. The DNA for the CDR3 is TGTGCCAGTAGTATAGCAGGGGCCGGGCAGCCCCAGCATTTT.

This clonotype was seen ten or more times. The genes are TRBV6-5 and TRBJ2-1; 8 nucleotides line up with TRBD2. V lost 7 bases, J lost 6 bases, and 8 bases stayed unmatched. The length of the CDR3 is 14 residues. Looked up from germline, CDR1 is MNHEY and CDR2 is SVGAGI. The CDR3 loop reads CASTRGGSRNEQFF. In DNA form, the CDR3 reads TGTGCCAGCACTCGGGGGGGTTCTCGCAATGAGCAGTTCTTC.

The CDR3 spells CASSISGSGNEQYF. Here the CDR3 DNA reads TGTGCCAGTAGTATTTCAGGGAGCGGGAACGAGCAGTACTTC. The gene calls are TRBV19 and TRBJ2-7, with 7 bases fitting TRBD2. The CDR3 has 14 residues. Unmatched junction bases numbered 7, after V lost 3 bases and J lost 5 bases. CDR1 LNHDA and CDR2 SQIVND come from the germline V gene (reference sequence).

This clonotype has ten or more counts. The J gene is TRBJ1-2, the V gene TRBV28; D unresolved. The ends were cut back, 6 bases at V and 8 bases at J, with 25 bases in the middle. This CDR3 region has 16 residues. Germline V gives CDR1 MDHEN, CDR2 SYDVKM. Here the CDR3 reads CASRYWPVAPMGGYTF. CDR3 DNA sequence: TGTGCCAGCAGATACTGGCCGGTCGCCCCGATGGGGGGCTACACCTTC.

This clonotype was counted between two and nine times. In DNA, the CDR3 is TGTGCCACCAGTTTTGGAGAGACCCAGTACTTC. Translation: CATSFGETQYF. This chain links TRBV24-1 with TRBJ2-5, with D unclear. The CDR3 loop spans 11 amino acids. Germline-derived CDR1 and CDR2 are KGHDR and SFDVKD. Trimming removed 6 bases from V and 4 bases from J, with 5 bases in between.

The chain joins TRBV27 to TRBJ1-2, with a tentative D call TRBD1 (6 bases). Trimming pared 4 bases from V and 4 bases from J, leaving 16 bases between. This CDR3 spans 15 amino acids. Germline assignment: CDR1 MNHEY and CDR2 SMNVEV (reference sequence). The CDR3 loop reads CASSSPRTEVYGYTF. The CDR3 DNA is TGTGCCAGCAGTTCACCGAGGACAGAAGTCTATGGCTACACCTTC.

This clonotype was counted many times. The genes are TRBV10-3 and TRBJ2-1, with 11 nucleotides matching TRBD2. The V segment lost 7 bases and the J segment 6 bases; nucleotides outside the gene matches: 8. Germline V lookup: CDR1 ENHRY, CDR2 SYGVKD. CDR3 size: 15 residues. Here the CDR3 reads CAIKPGLADRNEQFF. The CDR3 nucleotides read TGTGCCATCAAACCGGGACTAGCGGACCGCAATGAGCAGTTCTTC.

The genes are TRBV18 and TRBJ2-1, with 8 bases aligning to TRBD2. J was trimmed by 4 bases and V by 2 bases; bases with no gene match: 4. Germline V gene data show CDR1 as KGHSH and CDR2 as LQKENI. The CDR3 runs to 15 residues. DNA for the CDR3: TGTGCCAGCTCACCATCAGGGACTAGGTACAATGAGCAGTTCTTC. This encodes CASSPSGTRYNEQFF.

This clonotype was detected ten times or more. The chain is built from TRBV20-1 and TRBJ2-7; no reliable D call. The CDR3 sequence is 13 residues long. Germline V CDR1 and CDR2: DFQATT, SNEGSKA (reference sequence). Trimming took 2 bases from V and 1 from J, leaving 9 bases between them. DNA for the CDR3: TGCAGTGCTAGAAATCTCGGATCCTACGAGCAGTACTTC. Its protein is CSARNLGSYEQYF.

This clonotype was seen a few times. This chain joins TRBV20-1 and TRBJ2-3; the match to TRBD2 covers 16 bases. Germline CDR1 and CDR2: DFQATT and SNEGSKA (reference sequence). The CDR3 length is 17 residues. V lost 3 bases to trimming and J lost 4 bases; unmatched junction nucleotides: 7. The CDR3 is CSASLGLAGGLSDTQYF. DNA for the CDR3: TGCAGTGCTAGCCTGGGACTAGCGGGAGGGCTATCAGATACGCAGTATTTT.

This clonotype was seen ten or more times. The V and J genes are TRBV20-1 and TRBJ1-2, with D possibly TRBD1 on 6 matching bases. The length of the CDR3 is 14 residues. CDR1 and CDR2 from the germline V gene are DFQATT and SNEGSKA (reference sequence). The V and J ends lost 3 bases and 8 bases respectively, with 19 bases between them. The CDR3 bases are TGCAGTGCTAGTCCCAGGGTGGGGGGCGACGGCTACACCTTC. Translation gives CSASPRVGGDGYTF.

This clonotype came up a few times. The chain uses TRBV4-2 and TRBJ2-5; 7 bases map to TRBD2. V dropped 1 base and J dropped 1; count of bases not matched to a gene: 12. The CDR3 consists of 18 residues. The V gene's germline CDR1 is LGHNA and CDR2 YNFKEQ. The CDR3 here is CASSQGGGQGPSQETQYF. CDR3 DNA sequence: TGTGCCAGCAGCCAAGGGGGAGGGCAGGGCCCTTCCCAAGAGACCCAGTACTTC.